This note documents a single T cell receptor beta chain sequence. Its antigen remains unknown. Time point described: newly diagnosed, previously untreated cHL patient sample. Comparison relied on PBMCs that came from newly diagnosed, untreated classical Hodgkin lymphoma. TCRdb's table, derived via immunoSEQ multiplex PCR, lists solely in-frame clones and lacks some. The table has some 70,000 clones, more than 85% seen once. The data were obtained in a study of PD-1 blockade in classical Hodgkin lymphoma. Germline lookup yields CDR1 SGHRS and CDR2 YFSETQ. Unmatched junction bases numbered 7, after V lost 7 bases and J lost 7 bases. The CDR3 runs to 13 residues. Study observations and caveats: Although disease activity or prior therapy may be involved, causes of the repertoire differences remain undefined. When set against healthy donors, newly diagnosed patients were reported to show lower baseline TCR diversity.

Sequencing was carried out using peripheral blood mononuclear cells (PBMCs). This receptor was identified in a human donor with classical Hodgkin lymphoma. The chain recombines TRBV5-1 with TRBJ2-1, with 8 nucleotides matching TRBD2. CDR3 DNA sequence: TGCGCCAGCCGGAGGCGGGGGGAAAATGAGCAGTTCTTC. As protein: CASRRRGENEQFF. The full variable domain, with the rest looked up from reference TRBV5-1 and TRBJ2-1, is KAGVTQTPRYLIKTRGQQVTLSCSPISGHRSVSWYQQTPGQGLQFLFEYFSETQRNKGNFPGRFSGRQFSNSRSEMNVSTLELGDSALYLCASRRRGENEQFFGPGTRLTVL.